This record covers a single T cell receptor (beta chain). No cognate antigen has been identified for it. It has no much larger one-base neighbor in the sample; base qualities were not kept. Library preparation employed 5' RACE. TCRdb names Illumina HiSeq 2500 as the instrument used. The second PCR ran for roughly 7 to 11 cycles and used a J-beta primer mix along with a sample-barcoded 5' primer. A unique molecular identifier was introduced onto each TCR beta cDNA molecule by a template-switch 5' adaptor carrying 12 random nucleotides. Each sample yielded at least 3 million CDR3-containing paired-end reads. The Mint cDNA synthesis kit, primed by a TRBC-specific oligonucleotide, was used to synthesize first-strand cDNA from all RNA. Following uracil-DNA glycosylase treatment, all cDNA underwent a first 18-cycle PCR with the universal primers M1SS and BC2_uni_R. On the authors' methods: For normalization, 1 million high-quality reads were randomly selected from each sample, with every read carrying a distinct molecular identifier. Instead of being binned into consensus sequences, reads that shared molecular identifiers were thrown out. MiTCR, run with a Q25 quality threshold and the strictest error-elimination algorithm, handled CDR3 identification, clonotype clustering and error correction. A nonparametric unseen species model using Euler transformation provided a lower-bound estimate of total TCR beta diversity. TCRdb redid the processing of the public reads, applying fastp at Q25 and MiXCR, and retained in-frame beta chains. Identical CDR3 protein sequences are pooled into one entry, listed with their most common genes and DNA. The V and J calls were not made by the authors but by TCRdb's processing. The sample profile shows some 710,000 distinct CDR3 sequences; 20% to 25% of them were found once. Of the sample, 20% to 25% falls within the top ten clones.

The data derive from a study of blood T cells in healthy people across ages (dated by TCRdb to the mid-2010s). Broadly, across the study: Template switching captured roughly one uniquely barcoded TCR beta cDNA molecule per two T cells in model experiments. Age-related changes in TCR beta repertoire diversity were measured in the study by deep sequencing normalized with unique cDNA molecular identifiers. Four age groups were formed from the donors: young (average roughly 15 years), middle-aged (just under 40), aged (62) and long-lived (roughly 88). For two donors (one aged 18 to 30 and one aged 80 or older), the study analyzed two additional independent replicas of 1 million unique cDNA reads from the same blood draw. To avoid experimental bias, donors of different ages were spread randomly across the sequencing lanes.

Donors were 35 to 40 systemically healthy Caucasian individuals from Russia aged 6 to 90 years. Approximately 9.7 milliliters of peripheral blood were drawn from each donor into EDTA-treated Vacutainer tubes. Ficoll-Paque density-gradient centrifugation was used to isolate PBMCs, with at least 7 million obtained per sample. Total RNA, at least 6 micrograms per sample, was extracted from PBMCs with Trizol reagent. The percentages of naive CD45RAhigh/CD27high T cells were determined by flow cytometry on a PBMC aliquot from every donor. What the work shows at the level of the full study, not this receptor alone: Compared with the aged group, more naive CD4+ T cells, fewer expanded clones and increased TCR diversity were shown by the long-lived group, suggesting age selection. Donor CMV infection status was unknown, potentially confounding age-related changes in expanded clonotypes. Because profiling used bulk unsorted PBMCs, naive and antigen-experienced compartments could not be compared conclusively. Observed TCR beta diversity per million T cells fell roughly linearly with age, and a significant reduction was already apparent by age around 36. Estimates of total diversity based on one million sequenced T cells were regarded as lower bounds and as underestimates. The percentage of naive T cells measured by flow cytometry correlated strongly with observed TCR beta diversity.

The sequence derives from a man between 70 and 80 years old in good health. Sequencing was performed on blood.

The CDR3 sequence is CASSRGRQYNEQFF. The DNA sequence is given as TGTGCCAGCAGTAGGGGTAGACAATACAATGAGCAGTTCTTC. The V and J segments used are TRBV6-6 and TRBJ2-5; TRBD1 is perhaps the D gene, given 5 matching bases. The end of the DNA aligns better with TRBJ2-1, so the J call may be wrong. The CDR3, from cysteine to phenylalanine, totals 14 residues. Of all the DNA, just the CDR3 is kept, 42 bases in frame from base 1. In the germline V gene (reference sequence), CDR1 corresponds to MNHNY and CDR2 to SVGAGI.